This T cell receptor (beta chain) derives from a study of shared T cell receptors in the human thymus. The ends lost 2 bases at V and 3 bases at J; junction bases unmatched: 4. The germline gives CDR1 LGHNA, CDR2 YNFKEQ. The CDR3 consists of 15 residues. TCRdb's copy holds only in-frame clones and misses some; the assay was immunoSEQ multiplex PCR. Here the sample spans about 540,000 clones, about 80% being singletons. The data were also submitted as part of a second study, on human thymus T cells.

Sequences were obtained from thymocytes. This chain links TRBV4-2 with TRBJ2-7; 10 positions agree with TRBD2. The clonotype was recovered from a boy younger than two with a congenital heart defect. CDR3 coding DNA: TGTGCCAGCAGCCAATCTAGCGGGAGTTGCTACGAGCAGTACTTC. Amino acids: CASSQSSGSCYEQYF.